This paragraph reports one TCR beta chain. Its specificity is unknown. This sample stems from a study of T cell responses to AZD1222 COVID-19 vaccine. The CDR3 totals 15 residues. Deletions cut 5 bases from V and 1 base from J, with 12 bases between. Germline CDR1 SGHAT, CDR2 FQNNGV. The assay was immunoSEQ multiplex PCR, and TCRdb's table has in-frame clones only and misses some. Of fewer than 150,000 clones listed, under 95% are singletons. Study-wide findings and caveats: Sampling captured repertoires only after the peak T cell response. Unmutated variant regions are reportedly the target of nearly half of TCRs that are spike-specific. Receipt of two AZD1222 doses was followed by a rise in Spike-specific TCR breadth and depth. Baseline seropositivity characterized only a handful of AZD1222 recipients.

The sample in question was peripheral blood, obtained on day 0 of AZD1222 vaccination. The gene calls are TRBV11-2 and TRBJ2-1; TRBD2 is a possible D gene (6 bases). This clonotype was obtained from an adult in good health. The CDR3 nucleotides read TGTGCCAGCAGCCACCTGACTAGTTCCTACAATGAGCAGTTCTTC. As protein: CASSHLTSSYNEQFF.